This T cell receptor (beta chain) was profiled in a study of shared clonotypes between healthy human individuals (TCRdb year 2020). With respect to the entire study: A couple of women and a few men aged 18 to 49 years were included in the cohort. For each donor, three plates each were used for CD4 naive and CD4 memory, two plates were used for CD8 naive, and one plate was used for CD8 memory. Blood TCR repertoires of a handful of healthy adults were deeply sequenced to estimate repertoire size and the extent of clonotype sharing between individuals. Libraries were prepared and TCR repertoires were sequenced by different laboratories using diverse techniques, in order to increase sequencing depth and limit assay-specific biases. Each donor's leukapheresis produced roughly between roughly 0.9 and 9 billion PBMCs. The paper as a whole reports these results and caveats: Clonotypes shared by all four sorted-subset donors showed higher generation probabilities than non-shared clonotypes. Incomplete sequencing was indicated by rarefaction of sorted-subset datasets, despite the large sequencing depth. About 5% of naive CD4, 3% to 4% of naive CD8, roughly 2.4% of memory CD4, and roughly 0.4% of memory CD8 clonotypes were shared across a handful of donors. Estimated clonotype richness was generally larger for naive than for memory subsets. Because the study included only a small number of donors, the genetic and exposure-history diversity represented was limited. Pairwise subsampling indicated that sequencing depth was expected to affect the degree of clonotype sharing among donors. Sampling was limited to blood, and TCR repertoires in tissue likely differ from TCR repertoires in blood.

Concerning this clone itself: Its recognized antigen is unknown. Base qualities are not provided; no much larger clone lies one nucleotide away.

Donors were healthy HIV-negative adults with no recently reported acute infections or vaccinations. Every donor was a Caucasian adult living in Nashville, Tennessee, USA. Magnetic negative selection was used to enrich CD4+ T cells, after which naive cells were positively selected on CD45RA and the negative fraction became the memory subset. Blood was collected by leukapheresis, and PBMCs were isolated by Ficoll-Histopaque density gradient centrifugation and then cryopreserved in liquid nitrogen vapor phase. Purity and quantity of every magnetically sorted T cell population were checked by analytical flow cytometry. From each sorted fraction, genomic DNA was isolated and quantified by UV absorbance on a Nanodrop 2000c. The CDR3 spans 16 residues, from the cysteine through the phenylalanine. Only the CDR3 portion is preserved as DNA: 48 bases, with reading frame beginning at the first base. Taken from the germline V gene (reference sequence), the CDR1 and CDR2 loops are SEHNR and FQNEAQ. Trimming costs V 8 bases and J 1 base, and their ends lie 17 bases apart.

Using the deep immunoSEQ assay, multiplex PCR amplified TCR CDR3 regions from genomic DNA. Extracted genomic DNA from each cell subset was distributed evenly across all wells of several immunoSEQ 96-well plates, and each plate was treated as a replicate. For sorted subsets, each replicate PCR was loaded with approximately 190 ng genomic DNA, equivalent to some 31,000 T cell genomes. Purified libraries were measured with a Qubit 3.0 fluorometer, size-checked on a Bioanalyzer 2100, and measured again with the KAPA Library Quantification kit. Every immunoSEQ 96-well plate was sequenced on a separate single-read 150-cycle Illumina NextSeq 550 flow cell. For the original study's pipeline: The immunoSEQ output contained only junctional sequences without quality scores, so filtering could not match that applied to full-length reads. Sequences were annotated with PyIR, a Python wrapper for IgBLAST v1.9, and V/J genes and CDR3 were assigned using IMGT germline references. Reads were filtered out if the reads had weak V/J assignments (E-value above 1e-6), no CDR3, stop codons, out-of-frame junctions, or ambiguous translated residues. V3J clonotypes were defined as sequences sharing an identical inferred V gene, J gene, and CDR3 amino acid sequence. Percentage overlap between repertoires was calculated by dividing the number of shared unique clonotypes by the size of the smaller repertoire. Richness of each repertoire was evaluated using RTK rarefaction, the Chao1 estimator, and Recon v2.1 estimates of unobserved clonotypes. OLGA was used to compute generation probabilities for all TCRbeta clonotypes that the gDNA method yielded from a few donors. As stored in TCRdb, this immuneACCESS dataset retains in-frame rearrangements with V and J assigned. A fraction of the clones does not appear; measured against another copy, unresolved V genes explain less than half of the discrepancy, and the remainder lacks a known reason. The DNA was the basis for D and trimming; V, J and clone size are from that table. The sample table lists 640,000 or so clones, about 78% of them with a count of one. Together, the top ten hold under 2% of the sample.

The chain uses TRBV7-9 and TRBJ2-2; TRBD1 could be the D gene, as 6 bases match. The material sequenced was memory CD4+ T cells sorted from blood. This specimen's cell subset or site label, per the study, means: CD45RA-negative fraction. The receptor comes from a woman aged 25 to 45 in good health. CDR3 sequence: CASFLGASRNTGELFF. The base sequence is TGTGCCAGCTTTTTGGGGGCTTCTAGGAACACCGGGGAGCTGTTTTTT. Supplemented by the reference TRBV7-9 and TRBJ2-2 proteins around the CDR3, the complete variable domain is DTGVSQNPRHKITKRGQNVTFRCDPISEHNRLYWYRQTLGQGPEFLTYFQNEAQLEKSRLLSDRFSAERPKGSFSTLEIQRTEQGDSAMYLCASFLGASRNTGELFFGEGSRLTVL.